Shown below are 2 T cell receptor beta chains from a single sample sequenced in a study of response to subunit inactivated influenza vaccine. From the RT-PCR reads, TCRdb called clonotypes with MiXCR, one entry per CDR3 protein. The sample contains about 520,000 distinct CDR3 sequences, roughly 11% of which appear only once. The specimen comprised PBMCs from blood, sampled roughly 6 weeks after vaccination. The receptors derive from a man aged 50 to 59 who received an inactivated influenza vaccine.

This clonotype was detected many times. This chain connects TRBV20-1 to TRBJ1-2; D gene unclear. Germline CDR1 reads DFQATT; CDR2 reads SNEGSKA (reference sequence). The CDR3 is 13 amino acids. V lost 6 bases and J 3 bases, leaving 14 bases between the germline ends. The CDR3 spells CSARRLRDYGYTF. In DNA, the CDR3 is TGCAGTGCCAGGCGACTAAGGGACTATGGCTACACCTTC.

This chain's CDR3 is CASSPVGANYGYTF. CDR3 nucleotides: TGTGCCAGCAGCCCCGTCGGAGCTAACTATGGCTACACCTTC. The rearrangement joins TRBV7-9 to TRBJ1-2; no definite D call. V dropped 5 bases and J dropped 0 bases, with 10 bases sitting between them. Germline V gives CDR1 SEHNR, CDR2 FQNEAQ (reference sequence). The CDR3 runs 14 residues.